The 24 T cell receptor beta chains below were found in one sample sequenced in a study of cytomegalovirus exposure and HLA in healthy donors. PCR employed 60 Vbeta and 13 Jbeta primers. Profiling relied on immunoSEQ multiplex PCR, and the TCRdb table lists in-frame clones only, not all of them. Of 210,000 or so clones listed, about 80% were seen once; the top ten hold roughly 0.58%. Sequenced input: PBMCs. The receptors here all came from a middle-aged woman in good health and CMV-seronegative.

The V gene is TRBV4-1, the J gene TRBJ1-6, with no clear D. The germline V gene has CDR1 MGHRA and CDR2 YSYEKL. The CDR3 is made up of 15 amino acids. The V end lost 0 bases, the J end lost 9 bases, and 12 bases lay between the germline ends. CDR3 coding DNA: TGCGCCAGCAGCCAAGATAAAGAACTTGGTTCACCCCTCCACTTT. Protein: CASSQDKELGSPLHF.

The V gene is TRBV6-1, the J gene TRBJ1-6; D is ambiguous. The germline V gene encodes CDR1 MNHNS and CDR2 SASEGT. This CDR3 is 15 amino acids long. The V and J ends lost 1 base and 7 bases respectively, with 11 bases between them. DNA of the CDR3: TGTGCCAGCAGTGAAGGGTCAGGATGGAATTCACCCCTCCACTTT. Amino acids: CASSEGSGWNSPLHF.

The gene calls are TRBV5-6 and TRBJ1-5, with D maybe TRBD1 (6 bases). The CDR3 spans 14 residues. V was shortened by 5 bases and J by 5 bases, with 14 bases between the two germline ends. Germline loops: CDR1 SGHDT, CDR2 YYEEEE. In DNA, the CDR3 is TGTGCCAGCAGTCAGGGGTACATAGATCAGCCCCAGCATTTT. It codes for CASSQGYIDQPQHF.

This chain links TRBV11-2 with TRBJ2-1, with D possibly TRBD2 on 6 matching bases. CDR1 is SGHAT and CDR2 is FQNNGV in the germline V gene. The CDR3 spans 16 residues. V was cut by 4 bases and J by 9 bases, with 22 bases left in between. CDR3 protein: CASSSPGTGGLGEQFF. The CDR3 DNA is TGTGCCAGCAGCTCCCCCGGGACTGGAGGGTTGGGTGAGCAGTTCTTC.

CDR3 in amino acids: CASRQGNTGELFF. CDR3 DNA: TGTGCCAGCAGACAGGGTAACACCGGGGAGCTGTTTTTT. The V call is TRBV25-1, the J call TRBJ2-2, with D tentatively TRBD1 (6 bases). With 6 bases removed from V and 2 bases from J, the gap between germline ends came to 7 bases. Germline V CDR1 and CDR2: MGHDK, SYGVNS. This CDR3 comprises 13 residues.

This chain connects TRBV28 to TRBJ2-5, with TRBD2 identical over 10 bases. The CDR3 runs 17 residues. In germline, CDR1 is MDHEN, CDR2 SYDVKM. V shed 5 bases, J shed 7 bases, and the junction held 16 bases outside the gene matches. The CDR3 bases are TGTGCCAGCAGTGCCAGACCGTCCGGGACTAGCGCAGGGACCCAGTACTTC. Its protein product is CASSARPSGTSAGTQYF. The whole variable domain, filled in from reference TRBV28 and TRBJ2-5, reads DVKVTQSSRYLVKRTGEKVFLECVQDMDHENMFWYRQDPGLGLRLIYFSYDVKMKEKGDIPEGYSVSREKKERFSLILESASTNQTSMYLCASSARPSGTSAGTQYFGPGTRLLVL.

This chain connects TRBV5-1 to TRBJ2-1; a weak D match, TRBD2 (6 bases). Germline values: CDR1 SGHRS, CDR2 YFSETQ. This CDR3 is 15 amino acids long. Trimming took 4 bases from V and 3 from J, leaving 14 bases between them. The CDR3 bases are TGCGCCAGCAGCGTGGGGGGACTTTACTACAATGAGCAGTTCTTC. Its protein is CASSVGGLYYNEQFF. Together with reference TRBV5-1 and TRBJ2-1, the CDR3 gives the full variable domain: KAGVTQTPRYLIKTRGQQVTLSCSPISGHRSVSWYQQTPGQGLQFLFEYFSETQRNKGNFPGRFSGRQFSNSRSEMNVSTLELGDSALYLCASSVGGLYYNEQFFGPGTRLTVL.

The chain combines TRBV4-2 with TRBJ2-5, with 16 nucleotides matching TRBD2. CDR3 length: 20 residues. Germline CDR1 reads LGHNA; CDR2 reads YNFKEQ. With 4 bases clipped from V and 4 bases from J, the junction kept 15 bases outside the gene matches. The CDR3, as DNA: TGTGCCAGCAGCCTAGGAGCCTTGGGACTAGCGGGGGGGCAGGGAGAGACCCAGTACTTC. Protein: CASSLGALGLAGGQGETQYF.

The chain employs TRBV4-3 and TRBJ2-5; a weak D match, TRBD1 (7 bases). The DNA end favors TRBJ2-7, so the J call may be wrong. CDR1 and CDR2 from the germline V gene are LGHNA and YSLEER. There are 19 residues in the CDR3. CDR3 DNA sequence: TGCGCCAGCAGCCAAGATAGTTTGGTTGGGGCAGGGGGGTCCTACGAGCAGTACTTC. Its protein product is CASSQDSLVGAGGSYEQYF.

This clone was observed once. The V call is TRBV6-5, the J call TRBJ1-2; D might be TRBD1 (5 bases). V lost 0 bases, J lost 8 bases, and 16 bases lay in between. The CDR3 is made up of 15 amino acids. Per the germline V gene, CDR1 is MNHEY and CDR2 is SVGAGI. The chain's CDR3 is CASSYSNGGTGGYTF. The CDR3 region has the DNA TGTGCCAGCAGTTACTCGAACGGGGGGACCGGGGGCTACACCTTC.

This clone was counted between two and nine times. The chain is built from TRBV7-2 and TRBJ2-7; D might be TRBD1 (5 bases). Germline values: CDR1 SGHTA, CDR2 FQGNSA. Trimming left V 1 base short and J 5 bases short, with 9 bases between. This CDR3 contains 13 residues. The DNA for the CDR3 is TGTGCCAGCAGCTTAGAAGGGGTCCACGAGCAGTACTTC. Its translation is CASSLEGVHEQYF.

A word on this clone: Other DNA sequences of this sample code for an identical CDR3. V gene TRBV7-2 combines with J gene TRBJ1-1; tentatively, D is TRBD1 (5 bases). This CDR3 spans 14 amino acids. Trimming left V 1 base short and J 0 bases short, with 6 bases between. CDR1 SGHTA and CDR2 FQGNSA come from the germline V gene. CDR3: CASSLGRVNTEAFF. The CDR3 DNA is TGTGCCAGCAGCTTAGGCAGGGTGAACACTGAAGCTTTCTTT.

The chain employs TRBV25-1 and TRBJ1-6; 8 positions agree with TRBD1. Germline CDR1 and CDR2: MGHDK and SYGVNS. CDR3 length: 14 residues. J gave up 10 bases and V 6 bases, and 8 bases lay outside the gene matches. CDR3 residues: CASRMDREYSPLHF. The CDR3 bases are TGTGCCAGCAGGATGGACAGGGAGTACTCACCCCTCCACTTT.

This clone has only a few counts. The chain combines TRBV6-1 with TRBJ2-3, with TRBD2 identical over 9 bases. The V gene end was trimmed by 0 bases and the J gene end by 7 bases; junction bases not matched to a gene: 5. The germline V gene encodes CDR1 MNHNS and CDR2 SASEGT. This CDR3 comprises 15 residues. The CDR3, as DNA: TGTGCCAGCAGTGAAGCGCTTCTAGCGGGGTATACGCAGTATTTT. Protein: CASSEALLAGYTQYF.

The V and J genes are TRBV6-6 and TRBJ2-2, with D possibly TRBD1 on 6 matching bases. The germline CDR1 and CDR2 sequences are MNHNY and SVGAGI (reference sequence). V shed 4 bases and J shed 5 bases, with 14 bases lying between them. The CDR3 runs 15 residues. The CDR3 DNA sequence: TGTGCCAGCAGTTCGGACAGTTTACTAACCGGGGAGCTGTTTTTT. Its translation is CASSSDSLLTGELFF.

The CDR3 region is CASSQHETQYF. The CDR3 DNA follows: TGTGCCAGCAGCCAACATGAGACCCAGTACTTC. The rearrangement links TRBV7-9 to TRBJ2-5; D unclear. CDR3 length: 11 residues. Trimming removed 5 bases at V and 5 bases at J, with 6 bases between. The germline V gene has CDR1 SEHNR and CDR2 FQNEAQ (reference sequence). Drawing the rest from reference TRBV7-9 and TRBJ2-5, the complete variable domain is DTGVSQNPRHKITKRGQNVTFRCDPISEHNRLYWYRQTLGQGPEFLTYFQNEAQLEKSRLLSDRFSAERPKGSFSTLEIQRTEQGDSAMYLCASSQHETQYFGPGTRLLVL.

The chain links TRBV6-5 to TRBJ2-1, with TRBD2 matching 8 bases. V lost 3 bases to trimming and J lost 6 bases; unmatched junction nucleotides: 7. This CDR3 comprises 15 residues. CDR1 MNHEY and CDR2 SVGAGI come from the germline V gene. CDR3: CASSYSGAGGNEQFF. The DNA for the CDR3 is TGTGCCAGCAGTTATTCCGGGGCGGGGGGCAATGAGCAGTTCTTC.

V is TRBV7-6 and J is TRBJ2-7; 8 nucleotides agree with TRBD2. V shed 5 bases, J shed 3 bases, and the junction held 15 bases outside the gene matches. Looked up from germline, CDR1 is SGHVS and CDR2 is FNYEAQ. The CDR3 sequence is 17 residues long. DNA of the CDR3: TGTGCCAGCAGCCCCCGGGTGGGCGGGGGGCCCTTCTACGAGCAGTACTTC. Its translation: CASSPRVGGGPFYEQYF.

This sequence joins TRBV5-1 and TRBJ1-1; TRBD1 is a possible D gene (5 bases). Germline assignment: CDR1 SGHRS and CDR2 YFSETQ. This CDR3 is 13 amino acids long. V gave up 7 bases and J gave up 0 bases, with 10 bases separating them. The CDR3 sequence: CASARGLNTEAFF. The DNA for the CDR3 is TGCGCCAGCGCGCGGGGCCTGAACACTGAAGCTTTCTTT.

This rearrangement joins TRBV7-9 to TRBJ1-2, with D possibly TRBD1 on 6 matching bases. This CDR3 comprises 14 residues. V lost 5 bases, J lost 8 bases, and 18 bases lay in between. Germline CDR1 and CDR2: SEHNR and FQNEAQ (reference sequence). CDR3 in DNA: TGTGCCAGCAGCCCGCTTGAGGGGGATAGGGGCTACACCTTC. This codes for CASSPLEGDRGYTF.

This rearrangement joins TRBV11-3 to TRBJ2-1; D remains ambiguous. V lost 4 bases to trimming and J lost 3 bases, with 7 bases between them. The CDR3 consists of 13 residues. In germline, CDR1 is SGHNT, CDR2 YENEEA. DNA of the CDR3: TGTGCCAGCAGCTCCCGTAACTACAATGAGCAGTTCTTC. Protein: CASSSRNYNEQFF.

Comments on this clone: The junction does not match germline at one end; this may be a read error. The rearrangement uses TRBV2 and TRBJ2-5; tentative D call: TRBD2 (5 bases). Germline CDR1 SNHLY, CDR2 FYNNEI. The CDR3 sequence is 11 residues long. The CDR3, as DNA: TGTGCCAGCCGTTTGGGAGAGGCCCAGTACTTC. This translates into CASRLGEAQYF.

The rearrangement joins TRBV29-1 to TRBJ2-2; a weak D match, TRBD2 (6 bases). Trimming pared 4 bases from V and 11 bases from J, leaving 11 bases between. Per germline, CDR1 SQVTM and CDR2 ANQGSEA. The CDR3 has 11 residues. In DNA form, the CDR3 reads TGCAGCGTTGGGCATAGCGGAGAGCTGTTTTTT. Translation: CSVGHSGELFF.

The CDR3 region has the DNA TGTGCCACCAGCACCTTTGAGACAGGGGACAATGAGCAGTTCTTC. It is translated as CATSTFETGDNEQFF. The chain employs TRBV15 and TRBJ2-1; 8 bases align to TRBD1. The length of the CDR3 is 15 residues. Looked up from germline, CDR1 is LNHNV and CDR2 is YYDKDF (reference sequence). The junction had 7 bases not matched to a gene; V was cut back by 4 bases and J by 5 bases.